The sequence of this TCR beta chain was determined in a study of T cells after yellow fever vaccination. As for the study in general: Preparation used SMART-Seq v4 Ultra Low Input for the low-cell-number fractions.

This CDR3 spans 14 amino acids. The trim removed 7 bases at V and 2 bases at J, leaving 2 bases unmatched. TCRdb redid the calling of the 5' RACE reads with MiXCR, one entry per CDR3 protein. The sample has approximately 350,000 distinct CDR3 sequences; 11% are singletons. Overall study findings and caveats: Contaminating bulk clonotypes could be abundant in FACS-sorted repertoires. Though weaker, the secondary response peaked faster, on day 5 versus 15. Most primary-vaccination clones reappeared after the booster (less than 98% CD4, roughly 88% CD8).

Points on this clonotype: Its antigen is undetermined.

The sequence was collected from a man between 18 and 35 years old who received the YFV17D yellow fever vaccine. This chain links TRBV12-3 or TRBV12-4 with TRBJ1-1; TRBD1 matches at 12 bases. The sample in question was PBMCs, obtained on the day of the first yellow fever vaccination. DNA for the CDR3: TGTGCCAGCACGGGACAGGGGGCCAACACTGAAGCTTTCTTT. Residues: CASTGQGANTEAFF.